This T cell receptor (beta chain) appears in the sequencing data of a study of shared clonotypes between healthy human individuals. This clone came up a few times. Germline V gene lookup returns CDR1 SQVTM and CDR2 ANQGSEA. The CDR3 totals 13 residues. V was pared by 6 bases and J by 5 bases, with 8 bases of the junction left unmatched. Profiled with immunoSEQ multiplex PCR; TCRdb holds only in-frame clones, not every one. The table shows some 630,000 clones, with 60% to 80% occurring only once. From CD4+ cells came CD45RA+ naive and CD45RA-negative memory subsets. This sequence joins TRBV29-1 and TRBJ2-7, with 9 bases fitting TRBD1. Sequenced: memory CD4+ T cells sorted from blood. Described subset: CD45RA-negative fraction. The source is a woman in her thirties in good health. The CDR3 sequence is CSVPPGQGNEQYF. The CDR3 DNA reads TGCAGCGTGCCACCGGGACAGGGAAACGAGCAGTACTTC.